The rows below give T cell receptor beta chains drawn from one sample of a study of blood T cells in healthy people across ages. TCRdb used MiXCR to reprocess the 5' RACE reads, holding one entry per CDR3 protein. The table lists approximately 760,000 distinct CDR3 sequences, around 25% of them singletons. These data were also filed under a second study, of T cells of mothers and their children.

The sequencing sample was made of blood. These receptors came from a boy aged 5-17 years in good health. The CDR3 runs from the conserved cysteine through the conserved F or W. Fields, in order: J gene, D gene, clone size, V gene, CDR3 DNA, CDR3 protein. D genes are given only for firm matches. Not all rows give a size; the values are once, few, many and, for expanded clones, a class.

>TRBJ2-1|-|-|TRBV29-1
TGCAGCGTTGAATCTGGGCAGTCCGGAACTGGGCTCCACAATGAGCAGTTCTTC
CSVESGQSGTGLHNEQFF
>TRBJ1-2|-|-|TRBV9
TGTGCCAGCAGTGACCTATCTAACTATGGCTACACCTTC
CASSDLSNYGYTF
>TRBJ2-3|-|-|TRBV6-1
TGTGCCAGCTCTCGGACGGTTAGCACAGATACGCAGTATTTT
CASSRTVSTDTQYF
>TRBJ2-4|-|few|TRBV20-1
TGCAGTGCTAGTCCATCCCCATCCAAAAACATTCAGTACTTC
CSASPSPSKNIQYF
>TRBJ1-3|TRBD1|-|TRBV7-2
TGTGCCAGCGGGACAGCCTCCGGAAACACCATATATTTT
CASGTASGNTIYF
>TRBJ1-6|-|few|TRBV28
TGTGCCAGCAGCCTCATGGTGGGGGGGAGTTCACCCCTCCACTTT
CASSLMVGGSSPLHF
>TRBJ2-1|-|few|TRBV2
TGTGCCAGCAGTGAAGCCGGGGAAGCCTACAATGAGCAGTTCTTC
CASSEAGEAYNEQFF
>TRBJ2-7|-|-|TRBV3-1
TGTGCCAGCAGCCGGGCTTACTACGAGCAGTACTTC
CASSRAYYEQYF
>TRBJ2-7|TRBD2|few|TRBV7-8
TGTGCCAGCAGCTACGACACGGGACTAGCCACCTACGAGCAGTACTTC
CASSYDTGLATYEQYF
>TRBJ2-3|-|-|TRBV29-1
TGCAGCGTTGAAGGGCGGGAAACAGATACGCAGTATTTT
CSVEGRETDTQYF
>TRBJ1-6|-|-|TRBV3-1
TGTGCCAGCAGCTTGACAGGAGATCATTCACCCCTCCACTTT
CASSLTGDHSPLHF
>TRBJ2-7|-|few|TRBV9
TGTGCCAGCAGCGTAACGGACTACGAGCAGTACTTC
CASSVTDYEQYF
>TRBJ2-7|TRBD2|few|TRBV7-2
TGTGCCAGCAGCCCGGGGGGGACATGGGTATACGAGCAGTACTTC
CASSPGGTWVYEQYF
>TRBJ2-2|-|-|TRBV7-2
TGTGCCAGCGGTTTGGGCGGGGAGCTGTTTTTT
CASGLGGELFF
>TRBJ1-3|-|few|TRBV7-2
TGTGCCAGCAGCTTAGATCGGGATCGAAAGAGCTCTGGAAACACCATATATTTT
CASSLDRDRKSSGNTIYF
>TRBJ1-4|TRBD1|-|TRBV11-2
TGTGCCAGCAGCGTCAGGGGGACTAATGAAAAACTGTTTTTT
CASSVRGTNEKLFF
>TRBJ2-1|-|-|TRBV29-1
TGCAGCGTTGAAGGGCCCTTCTTGCGTCCGGGGGCTCCCGATGAGCAGTTCTTC
CSVEGPFLRPGAPDEQFF
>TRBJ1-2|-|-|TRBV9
TGTGCCAGCAGCCCCCTGGGGGCCGGGGAGCGGTATGGCTACACCTTC
CASSPLGAGERYGYTF
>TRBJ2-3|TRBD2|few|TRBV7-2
TGTGCCAGCAGGTCGGAAATCGGGAGGGCCACAGATACGCAGTATTTT
CASRSEIGRATDTQYF
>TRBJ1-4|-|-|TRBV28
TGTGCCAGCAGGGATCGGAGGACTCAGAGGGAAAAACTGTTTTTT
CASRDRRTQREKLFF
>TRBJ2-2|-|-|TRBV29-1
TGCAGCGCTGAGGACAGTTACACCGGGGAGCTGTTTTTT
CSAEDSYTGELFF
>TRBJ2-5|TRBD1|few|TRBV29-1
TGCAGCGTTATCCCCAGGGGGCAGGGGGTTTTTGGGGAGACCCAGTACTTC
CSVIPRGQGVFGETQYF
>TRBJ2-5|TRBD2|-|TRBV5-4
TGTGCCAGCAGCTTTAGCGGGGCGCAAGAGACCCAGTACTTC
CASSFSGAQETQYF
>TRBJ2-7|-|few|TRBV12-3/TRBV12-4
TGTGCCAGCAGTTTCAGACGGGACGGGGGGCAGTACTTC
CASSFRRDGGQYF
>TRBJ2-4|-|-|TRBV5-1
TGCGCCAGCAGCTTTAGGGTTGGATCCAAAAACATTCAGTACTTC
CASSFRVGSKNIQYF
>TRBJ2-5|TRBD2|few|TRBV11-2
TGTGCCAGCAGCTCGGGACTAGCGAAAGAGACCCAGTACTTC
CASSSGLAKETQYF
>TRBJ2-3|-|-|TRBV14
TGTGCCAGCAGCCAAGATTATTCGAAACGGAGCACAGATACGCAGTATTTT
CASSQDYSKRSTDTQYF
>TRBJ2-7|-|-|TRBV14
TGTGCCAGCAGCCAAGATACGGTACAGGTTTTCCCCTACGAGCAGTACTTC
CASSQDTVQVFPYEQYF
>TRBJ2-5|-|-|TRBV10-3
TGTGCCATCAGTCGGGGCCAAGGGGAGACCCAGTACTTC
CAISRGQGETQYF
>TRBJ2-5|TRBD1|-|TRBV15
TGTGCCACCAGCACCGACAGGGGGTACCAAGAGACCCAGTACTTC
CATSTDRGYQETQYF
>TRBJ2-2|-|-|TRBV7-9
TGTGCCAGCAGCCTGCGGACAGCGGGCACCGGGGAGCTGTTTTTT
CASSLRTAGTGELFF
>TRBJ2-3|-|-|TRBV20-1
TGCAGTGTTTCGGTAGAATCAGATACGCAGTATTTT
CSVSVESDTQYF
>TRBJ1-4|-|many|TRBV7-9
TGTGCCAGCAGCTTCGGAACAGGGTTGGGGGAAAAACTGTTTTTT
CASSFGTGLGEKLFF
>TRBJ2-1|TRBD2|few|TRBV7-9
TGTGCCAGCAGCTTATCGGGACTAGGGAGTGAGCAGTTCTTC
CASSLSGLGSEQFF
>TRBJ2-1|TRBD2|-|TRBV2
TGTGCCAGCAGTGAGGGACTAGCGGCTGACAATGAGCAGTTCTTC
CASSEGLAADNEQFF
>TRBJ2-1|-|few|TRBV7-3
TGTGCCAGCAGCACCGGGACTTACAATGAGCAGTTCTTC
CASSTGTYNEQFF
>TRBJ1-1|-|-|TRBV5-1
TGCGCCAGCAGAGAGGGGGATGGTTACACTGAAGCTTTCTTT
CASREGDGYTEAFF
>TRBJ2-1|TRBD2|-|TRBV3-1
TGTGCCAGCAGCCCGGGACTAGCCCTACAGAGTTGGCAGTTCTTC
CASSPGLALQSWQFF
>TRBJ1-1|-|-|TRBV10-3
TGTGCCATCAGTGACAGGGTTGGGCCTGAAGCTTTCTTT
CAISDRVGPEAFF
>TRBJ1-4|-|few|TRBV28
TGTGCCAGCAGTGGCCAGTCTCTCCCTAATGAAAAACTGTTTTTT
CASSGQSLPNEKLFF
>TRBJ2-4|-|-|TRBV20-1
TGCAGTGCCCATGGACAGCTAGCCAAAAACATTCAGTACTTC
CSAHGQLAKNIQYF
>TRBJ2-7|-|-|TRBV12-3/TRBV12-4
TGTGCCAGCAGTCTGGACGCGTACTACGAGCAGTACTTC
CASSLDAYYEQYF
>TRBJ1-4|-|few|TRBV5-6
TGTGCCAGCAGCTTGGGCTGGGAAAAACTGTTTTTT
CASSLGWEKLFF
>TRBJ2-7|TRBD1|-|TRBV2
TGTGCCAAGGACAGGGGTTCAGGCTACGAGCAGTACTTC
CAKDRGSGYEQYF
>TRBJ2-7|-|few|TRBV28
TGTGCCAGCCTACCCCGGGGAGGGGGCTACGAGCAGTACTTC
CASLPRGGGYEQYF